This T cell receptor beta chain was recovered during a study of cytotoxic CD8 clonotypes in ibrutinib-treated CLL. The V end was cut by 2 bases, the J end by 4 bases, with 17 bases between. Germline lookup yields CDR1 SGHDN and CDR2 FVKESK. The CDR3 has 17 residues. As regards this clone: As yet, its antigen is unknown.

Study-wide findings and caveats: Patients had baseline clonality above age-matched healthy donors, and this clonality moved with circulating CD8+ T-cell counts.

Investigators sought sequencing depths of between 1 in 200,000 and 1 in 1 million T cells. This table comes from immunoSEQ multiplex PCR, and its TCRdb copy is limited to in-frame clones, with some not included. The sample lists under 150,000 clones; 85% to 95% were seen once. The sequence derives from a human donor with chronic lymphocytic leukemia. The chain carries TRBV14 and TRBJ2-2, with a weak D call TRBD1 (5 bases). Sequencing used PBMCs, obtained after 12 months of ibrutinib treatment. This chain's CDR3 is CASSQSPLGLLTGELFF. CDR3 DNA sequence: TGTGCCAGCAGCCAATCCCCACTGGGGCTTCTCACCGGGGAGCTGTTTTTT. Full variable domain (outside the CDR3, taken from reference TRBV14 and TRBJ2-2): EAGVTQFPSHSVIEKGQTVTLRCDPISGHDNLYWYRRVMGKEIKFLLHFVKESKQDESGMPNNRFLAERTGGTYSTLKVQPAELEDSGVYFCASSQSPLGLLTGELFFGEGSRLTVL.